A single sample gave rise to the 26 T cell receptor beta chains below, sequenced in a study of shared clonotypes between healthy human individuals. Here immunoSEQ multiplex PCR was the method, and the copy in TCRdb shows in-frame clones only, minus some. The repertoire holds around 690,000 clones, with less than 95% as singletons. The sequencing input was memory CD8+ T cells from PBMCs. Subset noted: CD45RO+ cells pooled with CCR7-negative TemRA cells. The origin of the receptors is a man younger than 35 in good health. Some clones in this sample may be carry-over from other donors' samples.

The chain links TRBV7-9 to TRBJ2-7; TRBD1 matches 7 bases. The J segment lost 4 bases and the V segment lost 0 bases, leaving 6 bases of the junction unmatched. The germline CDR1 and CDR2 sequences are SEHNR and FQNEAQ (reference sequence). CDR3 length: 15 residues. CDR3 sequence: CASSLALGTDYEQYF. The DNA of the CDR3 is TGTGCCAGCAGCTTAGCGTTGGGGACAGATTACGAGCAGTACTTC.

The chain couples TRBV27 to TRBJ2-7; TRBD2 matches at 11 bases. Trimming cost V 5 bases and J 4 bases; bases outside gene matches: 7. Looked up from germline, CDR1 is MNHEY and CDR2 is SMNVEV (reference sequence). The length of the CDR3 is 15 residues. The CDR3 loop is CASSISGRAGYEQYF. CDR3 coding DNA: TGTGCCAGCAGTATTAGCGGGAGGGCCGGGTACGAGCAGTACTTC.

This chain uses TRBV29-1 with TRBJ1-2; the D gene is possibly TRBD1 (6 bases). Germline V lookup: CDR1 SQVTM, CDR2 ANQGSEA. The ends were cut back, 7 bases at V and 7 bases at J, with 13 bases in the middle. CDR3 length: 11 amino acids. CDR3 nucleotide sequence: TGCAGCGCAACTCAGGGGACTGGCTACACCTTC. Translation: CSATQGTGYTF.

This chain links TRBV2 with TRBJ2-5; TRBD1 aligns across 12 bases. The germline CDR1 and CDR2 sequences are SNHLY and FYNNEI. The CDR3 length is 17 residues. The trim removed 6 bases at V and 5 bases at J, leaving 13 bases unmatched. CDR3 bases: TGTGCCAGCAGGGGGACAGGGGGCGCGGTGACTCTGGAGACCCAGTACTTC. This sequence encodes CASRGTGGAVTLETQYF.

J is TRBJ2-2 and V is TRBV5-1; 13 bases fit TRBD2. Germline CDR1 reads SGHRS; CDR2 reads YFSETQ. J was trimmed by 1 base and V by 4 bases; bases with no gene match: 7. The CDR3 has 18 amino acids. The CDR3 here is CASSPRTSGRMNTGELFF. DNA for the CDR3: TGCGCCAGCAGCCCACGGACTAGCGGGAGAATGAACACCGGGGAGCTGTTTTTT.

This sequence joins TRBV28 and TRBJ2-7; 10 bases are shared with TRBD1. V shed 4 bases and J 4 bases; nucleotides not matched to a gene: 7. The germline gives CDR1 MDHEN, CDR2 SYDVKM. This CDR3 region has 15 residues. As DNA, the CDR3 is TGTGCCAGCAGTTCAGGACAGGGGGTATGGTACGAGCAGTACTTC. Residues: CASSSGQGVWYEQYF.

The CDR3 reads CAISAGASYEQYF. The CDR3 DNA reads as TGTGCCATCAGTGCGGGGGCTAGCTACGAGCAGTACTTC. The J gene is TRBJ2-7, the V gene TRBV10-3; the D call may be TRBD1 or TRBD2 (6 bases each). Germline V CDR1 and CDR2: ENHRY, SYGVKD. The V gene lost 4 bases and the J gene lost 3 bases, with 10 bases spanning the gap. The CDR3 contains 13 residues.

The V gene is TRBV6-5, the J gene TRBJ1-1; no definite D call. This CDR3 has 14 amino acids. CDR1 is MNHEY, CDR2 SVGAGI, per germline. V lost 6 bases to trimming and J lost 0 bases, with 11 bases between them. The CDR3 sequence is CASSPAYMNTEAFF. The CDR3 nucleotides read TGTGCCAGCAGCCCGGCGTACATGAACACTGAAGCTTTCTTT.

This clone was seen more than once but under ten times. The V and J genes are TRBV4-1 and TRBJ1-1; D is ambiguous. Deletions cut 4 bases from V and 1 base from J, with 13 bases between. Germline lookup yields CDR1 MGHRA and CDR2 YSYEKL. The CDR3 contains 15 residues. The CDR3 DNA sequence: TGCGCCAGCAGCCTATTTGGGAGTAGGAACACTGAAGCTTTCTTT. Encoded protein: CASSLFGSRNTEAFF.

V and J are TRBV12-5 and TRBJ2-2; D not certain. Per germline, CDR1 LGHNT and CDR2 FRNRAP. The V end was cut by 10 bases, the J end by 6 bases, with 9 bases between. The CDR3 loop spans 11 amino acids. CDR3 loop: CATAKSGELFF. The CDR3 nucleotides read TGTGCTACGGCCAAGTCCGGGGAGCTGTTTTTT.

The chain carries TRBV9 and TRBJ2-7; 10 bases fit TRBD2. The V segment lost 5 bases and the J segment 2 bases; nucleotides outside the gene matches: 7. This CDR3 is built from 15 residues. Germline assignment: CDR1 SGDLS and CDR2 YYNGEE. CDR3 amino acids: CASSPSGSPTYEQYF. The DNA for the CDR3 is TGTGCCAGCAGTCCTAGCGGGAGTCCCACCTACGAGCAGTACTTC.

In the case of this clone: The junction does not match germline at one end; this may be a read error. The chain joins TRBV7-9 to TRBJ2-5; D tentatively fits TRBD1 or TRBD2 (5 bases each). In germline, CDR1 is SEHNR, CDR2 FQNEAQ (reference sequence). The CDR3 runs 15 residues. This CDR3 is CASSSGPSTQEAQYF. The CDR3 nucleotides are TGTGCCAGCAGCTCGGGACCATCAACACAAGAGGCCCAGTACTTC. Complete variable domain (other parts from reference TRBV7-9 and TRBJ2-5): DTGVSQNPRHKITKRGQNVTFRCDPISEHNRLYWYRQTLGQGPEFLTYFQNEAQLEKSRLLSDRFSAERPKGSFSTLEIQRTEQGDSAMYLCASSSGPSTQEAQYFGPGTRLLVL.

The CDR3 region has the DNA TGTGCCAGCAGTCCGGACCTCACTCACTTGGGAGTCTATGGCTACACCTTC. Its protein is CASSPDLTHLGVYGYTF. The chain couples TRBV27 to TRBJ1-2; D is uncertain. CDR1 and CDR2 (germline): MNHEY, SMNVEV (reference sequence). The CDR3 covers 17 residues. Trimming took 5 bases from V and 4 from J, leaving 23 bases between them.

The chain is built from TRBV4-1 and TRBJ2-1; D unresolved. In germline, CDR1 is MGHRA, CDR2 YSYEKL. V lost 3 bases and J 8 bases, leaving 8 bases between the germline ends. The CDR3 loop spans 12 amino acids. The CDR3: CASSQVYDEQFF. In DNA, the CDR3 is TGCGCCAGCAGCCAGGTATACGATGAGCAGTTCTTC.

The chain carries TRBV7-3 and TRBJ1-1; D is perhaps TRBD1 (6 bases). Germline V gene lookup returns CDR1 SGHTA and CDR2 FQGTGA. Trimming removed 1 base at V and 5 bases at J, with 14 bases between. The CDR3 extends over 15 amino acids. The CDR3 loop is CASSLSGQPMTEAFF. The CDR3 DNA reads as TGTGCCAGCAGCTTAAGCGGACAGCCGATGACTGAAGCTTTCTTT.

DNA of the CDR3: TGTGCCAGCGGGACTAGTCACCCCACCGGGGAGCTGTTTTTT. This encodes CASGTSHPTGELFF. The chain links TRBV14 to TRBJ2-2; 8 nucleotides agree with TRBD2. Unmatched junction bases numbered 6, after V lost 8 bases and J lost 4 bases. Per the germline V gene, CDR1 is SGHDN and CDR2 is FVKESK. The CDR3 sequence is 14 residues long.

On this clone itself: Sequence at one end of the junction differs from germline and may be a read error. Other DNA sequences in the same sample also yield this CDR3. The chain is built from TRBV29-1 and TRBJ2-1, with D perhaps matching TRBD2 (6 bases). This CDR3 has 15 residues. The germline V gene encodes CDR1 SQVTM and CDR2 ANQGSEA. This CDR3 is CSVEGTSSSYNEQFF. CDR3 bases: TGCAGCGTCGAAGGGACTTCGAGCTCCTACAATGAGCAGTTCTTC.

The J gene is TRBJ2-7, the V gene TRBV6-5; 7 bases align to TRBD2. CDR1 and CDR2 from the germline V gene are MNHEY and SVGAGI. J lost 6 bases, V lost 6 bases, and 2 bases had no gene match. The CDR3 spans 11 residues. The CDR3 spells CASRGGLEQYF. In nucleotides, the CDR3 is TGTGCCAGCAGGGGAGGGCTCGAGCAGTACTTC.

This chain uses TRBV9 with TRBJ2-7; a possible D gene is TRBD1 (6 bases). CDR1 SGDLS and CDR2 YYNGEE come from the germline V gene. This CDR3 has 14 residues. Trimming pared 3 bases from V and 0 bases from J, leaving 10 bases between. CDR3 coding DNA: TGTGCCAGCAGCGGGTGGGACAACTCCTACGAGCAGTACTTC. This encodes CASSGWDNSYEQYF.

This chain uses TRBV30 with TRBJ1-2; D remains ambiguous. CDR1 is GTSNPN and CDR2 is SVGIG in the germline V gene (reference sequence). The CDR3 length is 14 residues. V shed 5 bases and J shed 6 bases, with 19 bases lying between them. The CDR3 region is CAWGMQGMAHGYTF. CDR3 sequence (DNA): TGTGCCTGGGGGATGCAAGGGATGGCGCATGGCTACACCTTC. The whole variable domain, remainder taken from reference TRBV30 and TRBJ1-2, is SQTIHQWPATLVQPVGSPLSLECTVEGTSNPNLYWYRQAAGRGLQLLFYSVGIGQISSEVPQNLSASRPQDRQFILSSKKLLLSDSGFYLCAWGMQGMAHGYTFGSGTRLTVV.

This chain uses TRBV19 with TRBJ1-5; perhaps TRBD1 as D (5 bases). The V end was cut by 3 bases, the J end by 3 bases, with 12 bases between. The germline V gene has CDR1 LNHDA and CDR2 SQIVND (reference sequence). This CDR3 comprises 15 residues. The CDR3 here is CASSITGGLNQPQHF. The CDR3 DNA sequence: TGTGCCAGTAGTATTACAGGTGGACTCAATCAGCCCCAGCATTTT.

The chain links TRBV7-9 to TRBJ2-1; D not resolved. V was cut by 8 bases and J by 5 bases, with 16 bases left in between. The CDR3 has 14 residues. The germline gives CDR1 SEHNR, CDR2 FQNEAQ (reference sequence). The CDR3 DNA is TGTGCCAGCGCCCCCCGGATCGAGGACAATGAGCAGTTCTTC. This gives the protein CASAPRIEDNEQFF.

The CDR3 is CASSPGQGATGEKLFF. DNA of the CDR3: TGCGCCAGCAGCCCTGGACAGGGGGCAACCGGCGAAAAACTGTTTTTT. J is TRBJ1-4 and V is TRBV4-1, with 11 positions matching TRBD1. Germline lookup yields CDR1 MGHRA and CDR2 YSYEKL. With 4 bases clipped from V and 8 bases from J, the junction kept 9 bases outside the gene matches. The CDR3 is 16 amino acids.

J is TRBJ1-5 and V is TRBV5-4; 7 bases align to TRBD1. The V segment lost 0 bases and the J segment 6 bases; nucleotides outside the gene matches: 6. The CDR3 loop spans 15 amino acids. The germline CDR1 and CDR2 sequences are SGHNT and YYREEE (reference sequence). CDR3 sequence reads: CASSLDRGKGQPQHF. The CDR3 DNA reads TGTGCCAGCAGCTTGGACAGGGGAAAGGGTCAGCCCCAGCATTTT. The complete variable domain, with remaining parts taken from reference TRBV5-4 and TRBJ1-5, reads ETGVTQSPTHLIKTRGQQVTLRCSSQSGHNTVSWYQQALGQGPQFIFQYYREEENGRGNFPPRFSGLQFPNYSSELNVNALELDDSALYLCASSLDRGKGQPQHFGDGTRLSIL.

V is TRBV7-3 and J is TRBJ2-1; 8 positions agree with TRBD2. CDR3 length: 16 residues. CDR1 SGHTA and CDR2 FQGTGA come from the germline V gene. J lost 4 bases, V lost 5 bases, and 10 bases had no gene match. CDR3 protein: CASSAAGTRGYNEQFF. CDR3 DNA sequence: TGTGCCAGCAGCGCGGCCGGGACTAGGGGTTACAATGAGCAGTTCTTC.

This clone has a handful of counts. The rearrangement joins TRBV14 to TRBJ1-1, with D uncertain. Per germline, CDR1 SGHDN and CDR2 FVKESK. Trimming stripped 0 bases from V and 1 base from J, with 12 bases between. The CDR3 contains 16 residues. The CDR3 reads CASSQDSGLPNTEAFF. CDR3 in DNA: TGTGCCAGCAGCCAAGATTCGGGGTTACCGAACACTGAAGCTTTCTTT.